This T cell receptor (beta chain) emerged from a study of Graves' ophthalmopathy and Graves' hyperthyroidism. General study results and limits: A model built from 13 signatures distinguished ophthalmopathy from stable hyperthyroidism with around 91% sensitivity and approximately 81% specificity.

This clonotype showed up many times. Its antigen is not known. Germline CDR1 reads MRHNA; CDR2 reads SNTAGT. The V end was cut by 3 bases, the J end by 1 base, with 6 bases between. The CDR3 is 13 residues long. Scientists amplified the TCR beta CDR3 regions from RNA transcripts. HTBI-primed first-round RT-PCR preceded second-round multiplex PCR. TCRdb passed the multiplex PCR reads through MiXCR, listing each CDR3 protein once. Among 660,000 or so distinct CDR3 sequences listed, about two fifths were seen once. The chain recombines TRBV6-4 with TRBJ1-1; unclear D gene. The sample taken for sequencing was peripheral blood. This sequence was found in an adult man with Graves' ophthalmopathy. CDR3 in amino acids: CASSEIPNTEAFF. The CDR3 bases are TGTGCCAGCAGTGAGATACCGAACACTGAAGCTTTCTTT.